The subject of this entry is one T cell receptor beta chain. These data originate in a study of blood T cell repertoires in COVID-19. The overall study: COVID-19 samples from acute and convalescent phases originated in the United States, Italy and Spain. T cells, B-cell-depleted T cells, or PBMCs supplied cDNA or gDNA.

Participants, about 18 to 90 years old, spanned about 26 US areas. Under the authors' procedure: Counts of nucleated cells, estimated from reference gene primer amplification, were obtained. The repertoire was sequenced with immunoSEQ multiplex PCR; TCRdb's copy has only in-frame clones and lacks some. That table is the source of V, J and clone size, and D and trimming were worked out from the DNA. This sample carries approximately 470,000 clones, 87% of them seen once, and the ten largest clones take under 0.75%. This CDR3 has 17 amino acids. Trimming at V came to 1 base and at J to 6 bases, leaving 10 bases not matched to a gene. Germline V gene sequence: CDR1 SGHRS, CDR2 YFSETQ.

The chain uses TRBV5-1 and TRBJ2-3; 11 bases line up with TRBD2. Sequencing was done on a sample of PBMCs or T cells enriched from blood (not recorded which). The source is a woman under 30 who had recovered from COVID-19. This chain's CDR3 is CASSLLSSGGAADTQYF. DNA of the CDR3: TGCGCCAGCAGCTTGCTAAGTAGCGGGGGGGCAGCTGATACGCAGTATTTT. The complete variable domain, with remaining parts taken from reference TRBV5-1 and TRBJ2-3, reads KAGVTQTPRYLIKTRGQQVTLSCSPISGHRSVSWYQQTPGQGLQFLFEYFSETQRNKGNFPGRFSGRQFSNSRSEMNVSTLELGDSALYLCASSLLSSGGAADTQYFGPGTRLTVL.